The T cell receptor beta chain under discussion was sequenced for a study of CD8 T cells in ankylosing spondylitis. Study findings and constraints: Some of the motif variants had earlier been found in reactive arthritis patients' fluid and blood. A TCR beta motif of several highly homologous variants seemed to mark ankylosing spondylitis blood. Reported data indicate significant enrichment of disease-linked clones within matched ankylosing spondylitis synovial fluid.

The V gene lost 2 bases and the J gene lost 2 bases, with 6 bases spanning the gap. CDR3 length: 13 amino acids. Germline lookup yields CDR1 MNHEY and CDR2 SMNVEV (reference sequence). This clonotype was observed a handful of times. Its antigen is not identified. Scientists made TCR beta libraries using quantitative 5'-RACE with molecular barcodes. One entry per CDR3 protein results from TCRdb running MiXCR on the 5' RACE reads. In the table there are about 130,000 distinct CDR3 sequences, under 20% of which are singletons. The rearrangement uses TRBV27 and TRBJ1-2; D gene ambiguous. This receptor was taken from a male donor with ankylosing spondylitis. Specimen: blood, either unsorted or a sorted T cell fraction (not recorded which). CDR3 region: CASSLVANYGYTF. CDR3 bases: TGTGCCAGCAGTTTAGTCGCCAACTATGGCTACACCTTC.